This T cell receptor (beta chain) was recovered during a study of patients and donors after allogeneic stem cell transplantation. In its sample, this clonotype was seen a few times. V was pared by 0 bases and J by 2 bases, with 6 bases between. Germline assignment: CDR1 SGDLS and CDR2 YYNGEE. CDR3 length: 14 residues. TCRdb used MiXCR to reprocess the RT-PCR reads, holding one entry per CDR3 protein. The data hold approximately 140,000 distinct CDR3 sequences, with approximately 40% observed a single time. The receptor's source is a human donor who was either an allogeneic HSCT recipient or a stem cell or donor lymphocyte infusion donor (not recorded which). It is not recorded whose cells these are; they may come from a transplant donor. The sequenced material came from blood, either unsorted or a sorted T cell fraction (not recorded which). The rearrangement uses TRBV9 and TRBJ1-3, with unresolved D. The DNA for the CDR3 is TGTGCCAGCAGCGTAGGGGGAGCTGGAAACACCATATATTTT. Its protein is CASSVGGAGNTIYF.